This T cell receptor beta chain was recovered during a study of cytomegalovirus exposure and HLA in healthy donors. Turning to the study itself: The same platform as the roughly 700 first-cohort repertoires was used for the 95 to 150 validation repertoires, a later analysis reported. General study findings and limits: First-cohort TCR clusters tended to co-occur in the approximately 130 validation repertoires, a later analysis found. A classifier reportedly called cytomegalovirus status with high sensitivity and specificity.

CDR1 MGHRA and CDR2 YSYEKL come from the germline V gene. The CDR3 is made up of 15 amino acids. V lost 4 bases and J 5 bases, leaving 18 bases between the germline ends. Profiling relied on immunoSEQ multiplex PCR, and the TCRdb table lists in-frame clones only, not all of them. The table has some 78,000 clones, about 96% seen once. This clone appeared a few times. Its antigen is currently unknown. The receptor was derived from a man aged 18 to 30 in good health and CMV-seropositive. Sequenced material: PBMCs. The J gene is TRBJ2-7, the V gene TRBV4-1, with TRBD1 as a possible D gene (5 bases). The CDR3 sequence: CASSRPTQQGHEQYF. DNA for the CDR3: TGCGCCAGCAGCCGACCGACACAGCAGGGTCACGAGCAGTACTTC.